The present T cell receptor beta chain was sequenced within a study of CD8 T cells in ankylosing spondylitis. Germline CDR1 is LGHNA and CDR2 is YNFKEQ. With V trimmed by 0 bases and J by 6 bases, 14 bases remained unmatched. The CDR3 spans 19 residues. TCRdb re-analysed the 5' RACE reads in MiXCR, keeping a single row per CDR3 protein. Of about 460,000 distinct CDR3 sequences listed, roughly 5.2% were seen once; the top ten hold under 4.5%. This clonotype was found many times. What it recognizes is unknown. Whole-study results and caveats: Apparently characteristic of ankylosing spondylitis blood was a TCR beta motif (roughly eight highly homologous variants).

The rearrangement links TRBV4-2 to TRBJ2-7; 13 nucleotides align to TRBD2. Material: blood, either unsorted or a sorted T cell fraction (not recorded which). This clonotype originated in a male donor with ankylosing spondylitis. The CDR3 DNA reads as TGTGCCAGCAGCCAAGATGAAACTAGCGGGAGGGCCTTACAACCCGAGCAGTACTTC. It specifies CASSQDETSGRALQPEQYF.